Described below is a single TCR beta chain sequence and its context. PCR used 60 Vbeta primers and 13 Jbeta primers. The protocol was immunoSEQ multiplex PCR, while the TCRdb copy is restricted to in-frame clones and leaves out a portion. The table shows around 200,000 clones, with roughly 82% occurring only once. The CDR3 is made up of 15 amino acids. Losses at the gene ends were 4 bases for V and 5 bases for J; bases not matched to a gene: 8. From germline, CDR1 is MNHEY and CDR2 SMNVEV (reference sequence). This entry is derived from a study of cytomegalovirus exposure and HLA in healthy donors. This chain connects TRBV27 to TRBJ1-1, with 9 positions matching TRBD1. This clonotype was obtained from a man between 40 and 49 years old in good health and CMV-seropositive. The sample was PBMCs. The CDR3 DNA is TGTGCCAGCAGTTACACGGGACAGGGAGGTACTGAAGCTTTCTTT. Translation gives CASSYTGQGGTEAFF.